This T cell receptor beta chain was observed in a study of neurological immune-mediated disorders. The CDR3 is 14 residues long. The germline V gene encodes CDR1 SGHRS and CDR2 YFSETQ. Trimming took 6 bases from V and 3 from J, leaving 14 bases between them. This clonotype has a count of ten or more. In TCRdb, the 5' RACE reads were re-called with MiXCR into one record per CDR3 protein. The table lists 70,000 or so distinct CDR3 sequences, more than 3% of them singletons. Sequenced material: PBMCs. This clonotype was obtained from a woman aged 45-59 years with multiple sclerosis. The chain combines TRBV5-1 with TRBJ2-3; D perhaps matches TRBD2 (6 bases). CDR3 in DNA: TGCGCCAGCATGGTGGGACTGGTGACAGATACGCAGTATTTT. Amino acid sequence: CASMVGLVTDTQYF.